This T cell receptor beta chain comes out of a study of T cells in narcolepsy. General observations from the study: HCRT-specific and TRIB2-specific autoreactive clonotypes appeared among same-patient CSF and blood CD4+ clonotypes.

Comments on this clone: Its target is not known.

Profiled with immunoSEQ multiplex PCR; TCRdb holds only in-frame clones, not every one. The data contain 25,000 to 35,000 clones, 80% to 85% of them singletons. CDR1 is KGHSH and CDR2 is LQKENI in the germline V gene. V was clipped by 2 bases and J by 5 bases, with 7 bases between them. The CDR3 is made up of 13 amino acids. This sequence joins TRBV18 and TRBJ1-5; D is ambiguous. This clonotype was obtained from a human donor in good health. Sequences were obtained from memory (CD45RA-) CD4+ T cells from blood. CDR3 in DNA: TGTGCCAGCTCACCATCCATCGATCAGCCCCAGCATTTT. Its translation is CASSPSIDQPQHF.